This T cell receptor beta chain appears in the sequencing data of a study of immune cell composition in non-small cell lung cancer. Findings of the study overall: Roughly 80% of squamous and under 35% of adenocarcinoma cases had tumour-associated clones >0.5%.

DNA was extracted from unsorted cell suspensions stored frozen. Germline V lookup: CDR1 SGHTA, CDR2 FQGNSA. Between the trimmed V and J ends, which lost 5 bases and 2 bases, there was a span of 14 bases. The CDR3 runs to 15 residues. Libraries were prepared by immunoSEQ multiplex PCR; TCRdb keeps only in-frame clonotypes and omits some of them. The sample holds about 3,000 clones, roughly 80% seen once. This clone came up once. The antigen remains undetermined. This clonotype originated in a human donor with non-small cell lung cancer. V and J are TRBV7-2 and TRBJ2-3; D might be TRBD1 (7 bases). Sequencing used lung tumor tissue. Here the CDR3 DNA reads TGTGCCAGCAGCCCCCAGGGGGGACCCACAGATACGCAGTATTTT. This codes for CASSPQGGPTDTQYF.